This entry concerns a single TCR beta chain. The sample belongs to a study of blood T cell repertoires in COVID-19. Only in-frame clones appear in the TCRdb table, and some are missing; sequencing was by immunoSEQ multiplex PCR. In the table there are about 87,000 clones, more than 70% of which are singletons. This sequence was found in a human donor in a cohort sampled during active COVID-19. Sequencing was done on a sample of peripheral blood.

CDR3 sequence: CASSLGSGTGNNEQFF. The DNA of the CDR3 is TGTGCCAGCAGCTTAGGTTCCGGGACAGGGAACAATGAGCAGTTCTTC. This rearrangement joins TRBV7-2 to TRBJ2-1; 9 nucleotides agree with TRBD1. Germline V gives CDR1 SGHTA, CDR2 FQGNSA. There are 16 residues in the CDR3. V was pared by 1 base and J by 5 bases, with 6 bases of the junction left unmatched.